Listed below are T cell receptor beta chains from one sample, sequenced in a study of regulatory T cells in long-lasting Graves disease. TCRdb ran MiXCR on the multiplex PCR reads and lists one entry per CDR3 protein. The sample has about 520,000 distinct CDR3 sequences, more than 10% seen once. These records were also assigned to another study, of T cells in Graves' hyperthyroidism and ophthalmopathy.

The source material was peripheral blood mononuclear cells (PBMCs), sampled at new diagnosis, from a patient treated with antithyroid drugs. The receptor source for this set is a woman under 40 with Graves disease. Each CDR3 is given with its conserved first and last residue. Each record gives: J gene, clone size, V gene, D gene, CDR3 protein, CDR3 DNA. The D gene is left open where the match is weak. Part of the rows lack a size; the others show once, few, many or a class for expanded clones.

TRBJ2-6 many TRBV18 NA CASSLRVDSGANVLTF TGTGCCAGCTCACTCCGGGTCGACTCTGGGGCCAACGTCCTGACTTTC
TRBJ2-7 many TRBV10-3 NA CAISPGTGTYEQYF TGTGCCATCAGTCCCGGGACGGGCACCTACGAGCAGTACTTC
TRBJ2-2 many TRBV28 NA CASRLGDSSIGELFF TGTGCCAGCCGCCTCGGGGACTCGTCGATCGGGGAGCTGTTTTTT
TRBJ2-1 few TRBV15 NA CATSSPTGPPYNEQFF TGTGCCACCAGCAGCCCGACAGGACCGCCCTACAATGAGCAGTTCTTC
TRBJ2-1 NA TRBV7-2 TRBD2 CASNGLADYNEQFF TGTGCCAGCAACGGGCTAGCGGACTACAATGAGCAGTTCTTC
TRBJ2-1 many TRBV27 TRBD2 CASSGGAGADEQFF TGTGCCAGCAGTGGGGGAGCGGGGGCCGATGAGCAGTTCTTC
TRBJ1-2 few TRBV20-1 NA CSAIVETVPGGYTF TGCAGTGCTATAGTGGAGACAGTTCCCGGGGGCTACACCTTC
TRBJ1-5 NA TRBV5-1 NA CASSLYPGGSNQPQHF TGCGCCAGCAGCTTGTACCCTGGTGGGAGCAATCAGCCCCAGCATTTT
TRBJ2-7 few TRBV30 NA CAWSRQNSYEQYF TGTGCCTGGAGTCGACAGAACTCCTACGAGCAGTACTTC
TRBJ2-4 many TRBV6-2/TRBV6-3 NA CASSVIRVAKNIQYF TGTGCCAGCAGTGTGATCAGGGTGGCCAAAAACATTCAGTACTTC
TRBJ1-6 many TRBV28 NA CASSQGIGNSPLHF TGTGCCAGCAGCCAGGGGATTGGTAATTCACCCCTCCACTTT
TRBJ2-7 few TRBV2 NA CASKLRQANYEQYF TGTGCCAGCAAACTGAGGCAGGCAAACTACGAGCAGTACTTC
TRBJ2-7 NA TRBV19 TRBD1 CASSIGQGPFYEQYF TGTGCCAGTAGTATAGGACAGGGTCCCTTCTACGAGCAGTACTTC
TRBJ1-2 NA TRBV30 NA CARSFEVGYTF TGTGCCCGGAGTTTTGAGGTTGGCTACACCTTC
TRBJ2-3 NA TRBV7-9 TRBD2 CASSFTSGVRKEDTQYF TGTGCCAGCAGCTTCACTAGCGGAGTCCGAAAAGAGGATACGCAGTATTTT
TRBJ2-3 NA TRBV5-4 TRBD2 CASSLTSGATSDTQYF TGTGCCAGCAGCTTAACTAGCGGGGCGACGTCAGATACGCAGTATTTT
TRBJ2-5 NA TRBV7-9 NA CASSLDWMQETQYF TGTGCCAGCAGCTTAGATTGGATGCAAGAGACCCAGTACTTC
TRBJ2-2 NA TRBV7-3 TRBD1 CASSFTGGPGELFF TGTGCCAGCAGCTTTACAGGGGGCCCCGGGGAGCTGTTTTTT
TRBJ1-5 many TRBV18 NA CASSPPGNSNQPQHF TGTGCCAGCTCACCCCCAGGGAATAGCAATCAGCCCCAGCATTTT
TRBJ1-4 NA TRBV2 NA CASSEGAPATNEKLFF TGTGCCAGCAGTGAAGGGGCACCCGCAACTAATGAAAAACTGTTTTTT